This TCR beta chain derives from a study of human CD8 memory T cell subsets. Libraries targeted TCR beta using 5' RACE with UMIs. TCRdb processed the 5' RACE reads again and assigns one entry to each CDR3 protein, with no DNA. The sample data list fewer than 4,500 distinct CDR3 sequences. The PBMC came from buffy coats of healthy donors. The receptor comes from a human donor in good health. What was sequenced was CD8+ T cells from PBMCs.

The CDR3 loop reads CATSNDRNSGANVLTF. This rearrangement joins TRBV15 to TRBJ2-6; TCRdb designates TRBD1, a call that cannot be tested without DNA. Looked up from germline, CDR1 is LNHNV and CDR2 is YYDKDF (reference sequence). This CDR3 is 16 amino acids long.